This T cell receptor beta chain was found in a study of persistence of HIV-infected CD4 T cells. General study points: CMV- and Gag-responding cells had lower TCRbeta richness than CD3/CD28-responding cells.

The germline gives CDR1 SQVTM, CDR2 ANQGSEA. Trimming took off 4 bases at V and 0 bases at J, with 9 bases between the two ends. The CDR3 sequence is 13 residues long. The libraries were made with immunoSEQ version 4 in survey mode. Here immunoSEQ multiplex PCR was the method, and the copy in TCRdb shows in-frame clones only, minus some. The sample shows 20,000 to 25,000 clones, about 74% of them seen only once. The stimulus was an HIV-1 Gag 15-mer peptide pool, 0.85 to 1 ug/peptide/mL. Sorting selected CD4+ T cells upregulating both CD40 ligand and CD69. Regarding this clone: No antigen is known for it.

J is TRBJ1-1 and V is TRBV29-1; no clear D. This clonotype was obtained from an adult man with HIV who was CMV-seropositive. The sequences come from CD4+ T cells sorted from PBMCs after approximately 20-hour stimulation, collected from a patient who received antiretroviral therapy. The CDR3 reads CSVAVQLNTEAFF. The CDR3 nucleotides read TGCAGCGTTGCGGTACAACTGAACACTGAAGCTTTCTTT.